This TCR beta chain stems from a study of cytomegalovirus exposure and HLA in healthy donors. Study context: As an earlier analysis found, some 180 million T cells yielded about 120 million unique TCR beta sequences. The study's findings and limits: It was reported that TCR beta sequences correctly inferred the HLA-A and HLA-B alleles for most subjects. For most TCR sequences rarity was the rule, although some public TCRs occurred in many donors.

Healthy individuals who donated bone marrow served as the donors. Comment on this clone: What it binds is not known.

Primers for the PCR totalled 60 Vbeta and 13 Jbeta. Sequencing was performed with immunoSEQ multiplex PCR; in TCRdb, only in-frame clones are kept and a portion is missing. The repertoire holds around 94,000 clones, with roughly 80% as singletons. Looked up from germline, CDR1 is SGDLS and CDR2 is YYNGEE. V shed 3 bases and J 2 bases; nucleotides not matched to a gene: 11. This CDR3 spans 18 amino acids. Input material: PBMCs. The V call is TRBV9, the J call TRBJ1-2, with TRBD1 matching over 12 bases. The clonotype comes from a man aged 35 to 55 in good health and CMV-seronegative. CDR3 coding DNA: TGTGCCAGCAGCGCCAACTCAGGGGGGACAGGGGGCAACTATGGCTACACCTTC. Amino acid sequence: CASSANSGGTGGNYGYTF.